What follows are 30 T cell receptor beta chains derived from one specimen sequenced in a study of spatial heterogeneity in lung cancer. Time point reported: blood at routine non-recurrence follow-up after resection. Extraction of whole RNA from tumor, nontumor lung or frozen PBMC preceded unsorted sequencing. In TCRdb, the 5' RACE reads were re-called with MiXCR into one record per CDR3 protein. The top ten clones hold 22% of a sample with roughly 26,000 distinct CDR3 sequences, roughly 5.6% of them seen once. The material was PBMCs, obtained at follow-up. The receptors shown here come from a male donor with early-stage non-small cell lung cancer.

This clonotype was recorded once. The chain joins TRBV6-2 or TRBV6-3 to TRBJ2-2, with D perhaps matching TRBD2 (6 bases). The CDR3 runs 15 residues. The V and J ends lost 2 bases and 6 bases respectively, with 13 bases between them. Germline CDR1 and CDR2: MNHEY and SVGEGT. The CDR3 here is CASSYPGLPPGELFF. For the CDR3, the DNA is TGTGCCAGCAGTTACCCGGGACTGCCCCCCGGGGAGCTGTTTTTT.

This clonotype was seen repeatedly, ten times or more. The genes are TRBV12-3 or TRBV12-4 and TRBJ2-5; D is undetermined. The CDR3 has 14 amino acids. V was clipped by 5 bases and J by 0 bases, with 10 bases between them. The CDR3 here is CASSKDGNQETQYF. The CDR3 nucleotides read TGTGCCAGCAGTAAGGACGGAAACCAAGAGACCCAGTACTTC.

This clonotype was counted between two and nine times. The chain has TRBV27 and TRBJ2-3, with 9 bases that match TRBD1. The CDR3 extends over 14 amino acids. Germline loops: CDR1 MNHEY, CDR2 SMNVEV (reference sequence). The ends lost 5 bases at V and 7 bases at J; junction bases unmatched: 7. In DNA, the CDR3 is TGTGCCAGCAGTAGCACAGGGGGCGCATATACGCAGTATTTT. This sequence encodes CASSSTGGAYTQYF.

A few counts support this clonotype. CDR3 region: CASSYSSGDPNEKLFF. In nucleotides, the CDR3 is TGTGCCAGCAGTTACTCCTCCGGGGACCCTAATGAAAAACTGTTTTTT. The rearrangement joins TRBV6-6 to TRBJ1-4; tentatively, D is TRBD1 (5 bases). The CDR3 has 16 amino acids. V lost 0 bases to trimming and J lost 3 bases, with 11 bases between them. Germline assignment: CDR1 MNHNY and CDR2 SVGAGI (reference sequence).

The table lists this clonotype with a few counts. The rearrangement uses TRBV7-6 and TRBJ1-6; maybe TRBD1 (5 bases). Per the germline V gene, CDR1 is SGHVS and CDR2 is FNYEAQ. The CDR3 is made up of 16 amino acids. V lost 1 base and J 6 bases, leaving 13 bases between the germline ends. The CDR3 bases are TGTGCCAGCAGCTTAGGTGCCGGGGGGGGTAATTCACCCCTCCACTTT. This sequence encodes CASSLGAGGGNSPLHF. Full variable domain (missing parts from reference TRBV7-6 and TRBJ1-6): GAGVSQSPRYKVTKRGQDVALRCDPISGHVSLYWYRQALGQGPEFLTYFNYEAQQDKSGLPNDRFSAERPEGSISTLTIQRTEQRDSAMYRCASSLGAGGGNSPLHFGNGTRLTVT.

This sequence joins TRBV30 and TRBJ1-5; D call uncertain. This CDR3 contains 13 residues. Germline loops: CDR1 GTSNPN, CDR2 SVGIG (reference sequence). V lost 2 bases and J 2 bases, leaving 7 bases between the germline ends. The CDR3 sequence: CAWSLVGNQPQHF. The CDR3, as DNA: TGTGCCTGGAGTTTAGTAGGCAATCAGCCCCAGCATTTT.

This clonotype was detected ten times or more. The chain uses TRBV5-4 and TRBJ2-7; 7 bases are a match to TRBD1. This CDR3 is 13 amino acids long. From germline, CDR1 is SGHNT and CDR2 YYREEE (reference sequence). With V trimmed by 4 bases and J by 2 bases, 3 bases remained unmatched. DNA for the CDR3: TGTGCCAGCAGCCCCCAGGGGGCCTACGAGCAGTACTTC. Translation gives CASSPQGAYEQYF.

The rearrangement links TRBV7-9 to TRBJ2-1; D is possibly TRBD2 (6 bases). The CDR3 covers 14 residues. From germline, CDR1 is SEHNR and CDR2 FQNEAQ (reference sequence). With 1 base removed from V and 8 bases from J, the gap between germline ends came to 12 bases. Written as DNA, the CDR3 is TGTGCCAGCAGCTTAGTCTCTAGCGTGGATGAGCAGTTCTTC. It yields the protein CASSLVSSVDEQFF.

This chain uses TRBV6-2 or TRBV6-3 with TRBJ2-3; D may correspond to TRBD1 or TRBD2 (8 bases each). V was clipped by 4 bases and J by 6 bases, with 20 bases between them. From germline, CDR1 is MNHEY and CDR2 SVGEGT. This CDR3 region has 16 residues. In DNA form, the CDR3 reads TGTGCCAGCAGTTCCAGGGGGCGGGAGGCCCCCGATACGCAGTATTTT. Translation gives CASSSRGREAPDTQYF.

The CDR3 DNA sequence: TGTGCCTGGGGCCCGGGGCTAGCGGGGGCTGGAGAGACCCAGTACTTC. Its protein is CAWGPGLAGAGETQYF. The rearrangement joins TRBV30 to TRBJ2-5; 10 nucleotides align to TRBD2. Germline trimming cut 5 bases from V and 4 bases from J; bases unmatched to any gene: 13. The CDR3 loop spans 16 amino acids. CDR1 and CDR2 (germline): GTSNPN, SVGIG (reference sequence).

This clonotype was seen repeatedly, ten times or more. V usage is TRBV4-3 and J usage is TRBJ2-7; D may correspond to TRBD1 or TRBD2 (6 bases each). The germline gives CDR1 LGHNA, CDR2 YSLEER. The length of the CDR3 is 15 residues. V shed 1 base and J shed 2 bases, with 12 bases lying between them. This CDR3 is CASSQAGARAYEQYF. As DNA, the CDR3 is TGCGCCAGCAGCCAAGCGGGGGCCCGGGCCTACGAGCAGTACTTC.

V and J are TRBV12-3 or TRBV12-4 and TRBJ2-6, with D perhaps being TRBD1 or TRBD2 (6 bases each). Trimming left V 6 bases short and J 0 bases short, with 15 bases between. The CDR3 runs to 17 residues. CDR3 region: CASRGGQVSSGANVLTF. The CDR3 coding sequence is TGTGCCAGCAGGGGGGGACAAGTGAGCTCTGGGGCCAACGTCCTGACTTTC.

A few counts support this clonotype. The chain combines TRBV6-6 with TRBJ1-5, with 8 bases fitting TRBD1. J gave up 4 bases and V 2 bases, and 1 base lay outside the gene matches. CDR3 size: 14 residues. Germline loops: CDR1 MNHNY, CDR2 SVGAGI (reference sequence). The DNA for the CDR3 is TGTGCCAGCAGTTACGGACAGGGTAATCAGCCCCAGCATTTT. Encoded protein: CASSYGQGNQPQHF.

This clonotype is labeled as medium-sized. The CDR3 is CASRSGALTYEQYV. The CDR3 bases are TGTGCCAGCAGATCGGGGGCCCTAACCTACGAGCAGTACGTC. The rearrangement uses TRBV28 and TRBJ2-7; D is perhaps TRBD1 or TRBD2 (6 bases each). The ends were cut back, 6 bases at V and 2 bases at J, with 14 bases in the middle. This CDR3 region has 14 residues. The germline V gene encodes CDR1 MDHEN and CDR2 SYDVKM.

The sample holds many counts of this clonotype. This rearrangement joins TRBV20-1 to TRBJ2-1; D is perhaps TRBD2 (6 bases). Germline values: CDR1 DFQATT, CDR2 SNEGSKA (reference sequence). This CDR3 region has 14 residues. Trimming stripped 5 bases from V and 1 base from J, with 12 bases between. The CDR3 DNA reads TGCAGTGCTCCCGGGCGGGATTCCTACAATGAGCAGTTCTTC. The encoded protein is CSAPGRDSYNEQFF.

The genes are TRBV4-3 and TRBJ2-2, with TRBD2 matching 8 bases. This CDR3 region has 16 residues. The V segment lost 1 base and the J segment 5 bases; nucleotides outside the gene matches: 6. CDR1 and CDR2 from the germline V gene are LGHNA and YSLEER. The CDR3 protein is CASSQGSIAGTGELFF. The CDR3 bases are TGCGCCAGCAGCCAAGGATCAATAGCGGGGACCGGGGAGCTGTTTTTT.

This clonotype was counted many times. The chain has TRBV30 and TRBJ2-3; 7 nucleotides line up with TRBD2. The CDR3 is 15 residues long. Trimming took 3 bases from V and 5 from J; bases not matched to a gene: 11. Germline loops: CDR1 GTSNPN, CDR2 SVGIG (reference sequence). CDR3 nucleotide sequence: TGTGCCTGGAGGATATCCGGGACTAACCAAGATACGCAGTATTTT. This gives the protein CAWRISGTNQDTQYF. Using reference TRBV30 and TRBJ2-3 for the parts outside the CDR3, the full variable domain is SQTIHQWPATLVQPVGSPLSLECTVEGTSNPNLYWYRQAAGRGLQLLFYSVGIGQISSEVPQNLSASRPQDRQFILSSKKLLLSDSGFYLCAWRISGTNQDTQYFGPGTRLTVL.

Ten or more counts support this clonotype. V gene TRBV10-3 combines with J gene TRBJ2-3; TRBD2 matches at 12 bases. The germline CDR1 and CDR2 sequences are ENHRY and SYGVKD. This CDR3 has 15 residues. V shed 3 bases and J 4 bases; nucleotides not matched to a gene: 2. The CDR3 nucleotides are TGTGCCATCAGTGAATCTAGCGGGGGGGCAGATACGCAGTATTTT. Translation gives CAISESSGGADTQYF.

CDR3 sequence reads: CASSYSTTLETQYF. CDR3 sequence (DNA): TGTGCCAGCAGTTATTCCACCACGCTAGAGACCCAGTACTTC. This rearrangement joins TRBV6-5 to TRBJ2-5; D ambiguous. Germline lookup yields CDR1 MNHEY and CDR2 SVGAGI. The CDR3 covers 14 residues. V lost 3 bases and J lost 4, with 12 bases in between.

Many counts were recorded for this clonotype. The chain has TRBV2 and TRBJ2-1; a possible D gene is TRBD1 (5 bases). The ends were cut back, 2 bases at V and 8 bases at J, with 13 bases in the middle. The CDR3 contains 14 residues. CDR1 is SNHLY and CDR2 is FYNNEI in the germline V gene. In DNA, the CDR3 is TGTGCCAGCAGTGAAAATTCAGGGCCTTATGAGCAGTTCTTC. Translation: CASSENSGPYEQFF.

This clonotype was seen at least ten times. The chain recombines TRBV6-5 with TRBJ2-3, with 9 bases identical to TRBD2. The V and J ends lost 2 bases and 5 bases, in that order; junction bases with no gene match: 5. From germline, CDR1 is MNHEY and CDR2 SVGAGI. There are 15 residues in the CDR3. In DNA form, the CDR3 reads TGTGCCAGCAGTTACGGGGGACTAGCAGGAGATACGCAGTATTTT. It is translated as CASSYGGLAGDTQYF.

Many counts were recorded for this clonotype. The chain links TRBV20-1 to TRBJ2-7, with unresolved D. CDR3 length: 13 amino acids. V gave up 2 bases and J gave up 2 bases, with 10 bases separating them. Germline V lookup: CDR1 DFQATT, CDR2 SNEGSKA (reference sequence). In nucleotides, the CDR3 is TGCAGTGCTAGACTGGAAGTTGCCTACGAGCAGTACTTC. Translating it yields CSARLEVAYEQYF.

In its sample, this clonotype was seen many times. CDR3 coding DNA: TGTGCCAGCAGCCCATACAGCAGCTCCTACGAGCAGTACGTC. Translation gives CASSPYSSSYEQYV. This chain uses TRBV7-2 with TRBJ2-7; no firm D call. The CDR3 is made up of 14 amino acids. Per germline, CDR1 SGHTA and CDR2 FQGNSA. The germline V and J ends were trimmed by 5 bases and 0 bases, with 11 bases remaining between them.

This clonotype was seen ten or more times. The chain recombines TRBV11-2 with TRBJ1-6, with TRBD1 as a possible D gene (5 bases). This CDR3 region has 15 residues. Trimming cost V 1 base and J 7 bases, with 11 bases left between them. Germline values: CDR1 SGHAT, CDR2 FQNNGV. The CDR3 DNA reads TGTGCCAGCAGCTTAGGCATCAGGGTGAATTCACCCCTCCACTTT. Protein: CASSLGIRVNSPLHF.

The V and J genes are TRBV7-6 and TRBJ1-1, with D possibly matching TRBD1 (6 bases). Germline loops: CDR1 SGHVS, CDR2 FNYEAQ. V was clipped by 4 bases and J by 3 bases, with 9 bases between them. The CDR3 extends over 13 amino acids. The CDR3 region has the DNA TGTGCCAGCAGCTCACAGGGAGACACTGAAGCTTTCTTT. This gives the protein CASSSQGDTEAFF.

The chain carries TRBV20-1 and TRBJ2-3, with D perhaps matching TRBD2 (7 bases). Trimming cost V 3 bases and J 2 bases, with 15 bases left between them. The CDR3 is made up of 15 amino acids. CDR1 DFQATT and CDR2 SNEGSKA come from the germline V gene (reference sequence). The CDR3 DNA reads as TGCAGTGCTAGGGGGGCTAGCGGATTCACAGATACGCAGTATTTT. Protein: CSARGASGFTDTQYF.

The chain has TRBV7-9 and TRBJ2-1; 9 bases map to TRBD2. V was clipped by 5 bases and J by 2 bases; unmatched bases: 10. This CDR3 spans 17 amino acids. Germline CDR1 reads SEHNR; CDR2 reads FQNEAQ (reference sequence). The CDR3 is CASSGTTRLAAYNEQFF. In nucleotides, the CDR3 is TGTGCCAGCAGCGGCACTACCCGACTAGCGGCCTACAATGAGCAGTTCTTC.

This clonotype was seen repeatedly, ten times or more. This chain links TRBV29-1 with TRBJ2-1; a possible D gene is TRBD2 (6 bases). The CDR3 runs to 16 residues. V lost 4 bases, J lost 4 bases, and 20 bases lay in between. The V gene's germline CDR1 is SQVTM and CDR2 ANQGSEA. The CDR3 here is CSVVFGTFGTYNEQFF. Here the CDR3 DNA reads TGCAGCGTTGTTTTCGGGACCTTCGGGACTTACAATGAGCAGTTCTTC.

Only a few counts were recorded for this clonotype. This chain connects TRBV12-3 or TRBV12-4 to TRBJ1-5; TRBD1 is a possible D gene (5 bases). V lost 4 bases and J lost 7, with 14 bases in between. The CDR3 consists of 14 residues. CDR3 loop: CASSSANRIQPQHF. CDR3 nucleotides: TGTGCCAGCAGTTCCGCGAACAGGATCCAGCCCCAGCATTTT.

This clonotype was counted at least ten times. This CDR3 is CASSAGGNEQFF. In nucleotides, the CDR3 is TGTGCCAGCAGCGCCGGTGGGAATGAGCAGTTCTTC. This chain links TRBV7-9 with TRBJ2-1; D is ambiguous. Trimming removed 5 bases at V and 7 bases at J, with 9 bases between. Germline V lookup: CDR1 SEHNR, CDR2 FQNEAQ (reference sequence). CDR3 size: 12 residues.